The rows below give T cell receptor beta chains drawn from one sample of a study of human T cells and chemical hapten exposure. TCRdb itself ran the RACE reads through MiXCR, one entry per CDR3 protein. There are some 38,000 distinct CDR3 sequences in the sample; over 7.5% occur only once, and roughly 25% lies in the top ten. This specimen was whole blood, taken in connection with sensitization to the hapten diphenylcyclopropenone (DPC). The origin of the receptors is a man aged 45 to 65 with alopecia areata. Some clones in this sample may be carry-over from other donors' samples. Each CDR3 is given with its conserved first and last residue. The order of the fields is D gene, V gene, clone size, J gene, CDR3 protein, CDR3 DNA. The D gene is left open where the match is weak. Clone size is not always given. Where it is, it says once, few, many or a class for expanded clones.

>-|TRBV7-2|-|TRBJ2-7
CASSLARLEGYEQYF
TGTGCCAGCAGCTTAGCGCGGCTGGAGGGGTACGAGCAGTACTTC
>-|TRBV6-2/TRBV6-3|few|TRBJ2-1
CASSYPRRNEQFF
TGTGCCAGCAGTTACCCGAGGCGTAATGAGCAGTTCTTC
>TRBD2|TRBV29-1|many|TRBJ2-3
CSVASGTRTDTQYF
TGCAGCGTCGCTTCCGGGACTAGAACAGATACGCAGTATTTT
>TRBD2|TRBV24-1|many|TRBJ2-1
CATGTSGTSSYNEQFF
TGTGCCACTGGGACTAGCGGGACGAGCTCCTACAATGAGCAGTTCTTC
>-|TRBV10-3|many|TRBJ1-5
CAISESRDNQPQHF
TGTGCCATCAGTGAGTCCAGGGACAATCAGCCCCAGCATTTT
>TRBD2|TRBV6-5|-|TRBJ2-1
CASSDPAGTSGTYNEQFF
TGTGCCAGCTCCGATCCGGCAGGGACTAGCGGAACCTACAATGAGCAGTTCTTC
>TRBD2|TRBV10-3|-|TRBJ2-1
CAITTSDSYNEQFF
TGTGCCATTACCACTAGCGACTCCTACAATGAGCAGTTCTTC
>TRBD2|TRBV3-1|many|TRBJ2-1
CASSQPLSGRPSREQFF
TGTGCCAGCAGCCAACCCTTGAGCGGGAGGCCCTCCCGTGAGCAGTTCTTC
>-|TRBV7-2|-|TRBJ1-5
CASSSQGQPQHF
TGTGCCAGCAGCTCACAGGGACAGCCCCAGCATTTT
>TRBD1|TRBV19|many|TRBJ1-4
CASSIWGQGNEKLFF
TGTGCCAGTAGTATCTGGGGACAGGGTAATGAAAAACTGTTTTTT
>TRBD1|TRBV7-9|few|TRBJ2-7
CASSLAQDRGQYF
TGTGCCAGCAGCTTAGCGCAGGACAGGGGGCAGTACTTC
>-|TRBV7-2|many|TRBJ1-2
CASSYRRGEYGYTF
TGTGCCAGCAGCTATCGGAGGGGCGAGTATGGCTACACCTTC
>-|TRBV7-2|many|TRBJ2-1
CASSLNSQRGEQFF
TGTGCCAGCAGCTTAAATTCTCAGCGCGGTGAGCAGTTCTTC
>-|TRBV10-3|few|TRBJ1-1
CASTFSRGGENTEAFF
TGTGCCAGTACCTTCTCTCGCGGGGGGGAGAACACTGAAGCTTTCTTT